What follows are 20 T cell receptor beta chains derived from one specimen sequenced in a study of T cells in Graves' hyperthyroidism and ophthalmopathy. Regions amplified from RNA transcripts were the TCR beta CDR3 regions. HTBI primers drove first-round RT-PCR of the TCR CDR3. TCRdb ran MiXCR on the multiplex PCR reads and lists one entry per CDR3 protein. The sample lists more than 500,000 distinct CDR3 sequences, 15% to 20% occurring once. Sequencing used blood. These receptor sequences come from a woman aged 30 to 39 with Graves' hyperthyroidism.

The J gene is TRBJ2-1, the V gene TRBV19, with TRBD1 matching over 10 bases. Germline-derived CDR1 and CDR2 are LNHDA and SQIVND (reference sequence). The junction had 9 bases not matched to a gene; V was cut back by 5 bases and J by 8 bases. The CDR3 sequence is 15 residues long. CDR3 protein: CASSFGTGVIHEQFF. The DNA of the CDR3 is TGTGCCAGTAGTTTTGGGACAGGGGTTATCCATGAGCAGTTCTTC.

In its sample, this clonotype was seen a few times. At one of its ends the junction is not consistent with the germline gene, which may arise from a read error. The rearrangement joins TRBV7-2 to TRBJ2-7; a weak D match, TRBD2 (6 bases). The CDR3 covers 15 residues. CDR1 and CDR2 (germline): SGHTA, FQGNSA. The CDR3 sequence is CASSLGFRDSYERYF. As DNA, the CDR3 is TGTGCCAGCAGCTTAGGATTCCGGGACTCCTACGAGCGGTACTTC.

This clonotype was observed a few times. The V and J genes are TRBV6-2 or TRBV6-3 and TRBJ2-3; D ambiguous. Per the germline V gene, CDR1 is MNHEY and CDR2 is SVGEGT. CDR3 size: 15 residues. V was trimmed by 5 bases and J by 2 bases, leaving 14 bases between them. CDR3: CASSVLYPPTDTQYF. CDR3 in DNA: TGTGCCAGCAGTGTCCTCTATCCTCCCACAGATACGCAGTATTTT.

V is TRBV19 and J is TRBJ2-3, with 9 bases fitting TRBD1. J was trimmed by 0 bases and V by 3 bases; bases with no gene match: 13. Germline CDR1 and CDR2: LNHDA and SQIVND (reference sequence). CDR3 size: 19 residues. The CDR3 DNA follows: TGTGCCAGTAGTATCCCGGGACAGGGATCCGTTTATAGCACAGATACGCAGTATTTT. Protein: CASSIPGQGSVYSTDTQYF.

This clonotype was seen at least ten times. This chain links TRBV11-1 with TRBJ2-7; D remains unclear. The V gene's germline CDR1 is SGHAT and CDR2 FQDESV (reference sequence). The CDR3 is made up of 15 amino acids. V was cut by 6 bases and J by 0 bases, with 15 bases left in between. CDR3 loop: CASSLGPPSSYEQYF. The DNA for the CDR3 is TGTGCCAGCAGTCTTGGACCCCCGAGCTCCTACGAGCAGTACTTC.

This clonotype was seen ten or more times. The chain joins TRBV28 to TRBJ1-5; 7 bases fit TRBD1. V lost 6 bases, J lost 5 bases, and 7 bases stayed unmatched. CDR3 length: 14 residues. CDR1 is MDHEN, CDR2 SYDVKM, per germline. The CDR3 reads CASRLTGLDQPQHF. CDR3 DNA sequence: TGTGCCAGCAGGCTGACAGGGTTGGATCAGCCCCAGCATTTT.

This clonotype has a count of ten or more. The V and J genes are TRBV20-1 and TRBJ2-7, with 7 bases fitting TRBD2. CDR3 length: 14 residues. From germline, CDR1 is DFQATT and CDR2 SNEGSKA (reference sequence). Unmatched junction bases numbered 5, after V lost 1 base and J lost 2 bases. The CDR3 loop reads CSARVRLAAYEQYF. CDR3 sequence (DNA): TGCAGTGCTAGAGTTCGTCTAGCGGCCTACGAGCAGTACTTC.

J is TRBJ2-7 and V is TRBV20-1; 10 bases match TRBD2. CDR1 and CDR2 from the germline V gene are DFQATT and SNEGSKA (reference sequence). CDR3 length: 13 amino acids. The J segment lost 5 bases and the V segment lost 3 bases, leaving 4 bases of the junction unmatched. Written as DNA, the CDR3 is TGCAGTGCTAGGCCTAGCGGGAGAAACGAGCAGTACTTC. Residues: CSARPSGRNEQYF.

In this sample, this clonotype turned up many times. The chain combines TRBV28 with TRBJ1-2; the D is unclear. This CDR3 has 13 amino acids. Germline V gene lookup returns CDR1 MDHEN and CDR2 SYDVKM. With 3 bases removed from V and 5 bases from J, the gap between germline ends came to 10 bases. This CDR3 is CASSLGTLYGYTF. CDR3 nucleotide sequence: TGTGCCAGCAGTTTGGGCACTCTATATGGCTACACCTTC.

This clonotype was detected a few times. The chain joins TRBV20-1 to TRBJ2-5; unclear D gene. Trimming took off 5 bases at V and 10 bases at J, with 14 bases between the two ends. Germline CDR1 DFQATT, CDR2 SNEGSKA (reference sequence). The CDR3 runs 11 residues. Here the CDR3 DNA reads TGCAGTGCTTTGAGACGCGACCTCCAGTACTTC. Encoded protein: CSALRRDLQYF.

This clonotype was detected only a few times. This chain uses TRBV6-1 with TRBJ1-2; TRBD1 is a possible D gene (5 bases). Trimming took off 2 bases at V and 2 bases at J, with 9 bases between the two ends. The CDR3 has 14 amino acids. In germline, CDR1 is MNHNS, CDR2 SASEGT. In nucleotides, the CDR3 is TGTGCCAGCAGTGAACGGGGCGCGAACTATGGCTACACCTTC. Residues: CASSERGANYGYTF.

This clonotype was found a few times. This chain joins TRBV4-2 and TRBJ2-1; TRBD2 agrees at 9 bases. V trimming: 0 bases; J trimming: 4 bases; junction bases outside the gene matches: 7. The CDR3 sequence is 17 residues long. Germline V CDR1 and CDR2: LGHNA, YNFKEQ. The CDR3 sequence: CASSQDLAGAVYNEQFF. For the CDR3, the DNA is TGTGCCAGCAGCCAAGATTTAGCGGGGGCGGTATACAATGAGCAGTTCTTC.

A word on this clonotype: With a much larger clone just one base away, this may be a read error. The rearrangement joins TRBV29-1 to TRBJ2-7; no definite D call. The V end lost 4 bases, the J end lost 7 bases, and 8 bases lay between the germline ends. This CDR3 is 10 amino acids long. CDR1 and CDR2 (germline): SQVTM, ANQGSEA. The CDR3 here is CSVVRVEQYF. The CDR3 DNA reads as TGCAGCGTTGTTAGGGTTGAGCAGTACTTC.

This clonotype has just a few counts. The V gene is TRBV5-1, the J gene TRBJ2-7, with D unresolved. This CDR3 is 13 amino acids long. Trimming left V 0 bases short and J 5 bases short, with 9 bases between. Germline CDR1 reads SGHRS; CDR2 reads YFSETQ. The DNA for the CDR3 is TGCGCCAGCAGCTTGGCCGTGGGTAACGAGCAGTACTTC. It translates to CASSLAVGNEQYF.

Only a few counts were recorded for this clonotype. J is TRBJ2-1 and V is TRBV5-1; 7 bases agree with TRBD1. The CDR3 covers 15 residues. Trimming removed 3 bases from V and 4 bases from J; junction bases left unmatched: 7. The V gene's germline CDR1 is SGHRS and CDR2 YFSETQ. The chain's CDR3 is CASSSTGNLYNEQFF. DNA for the CDR3: TGCGCCAGCAGCTCGACAGGGAATTTGTACAATGAGCAGTTCTTC.

This clonotype showed up many times. The chain carries TRBV7-9 and TRBJ2-1; 8 nucleotides align to TRBD2. V was pared by 4 bases and J by 6 bases, with 8 bases of the junction left unmatched. Germline lookup yields CDR1 SEHNR and CDR2 FQNEAQ (reference sequence). The length of the CDR3 is 15 residues. The CDR3 reads CASSSGLARTNEQFF. The CDR3 nucleotides are TGTGCCAGCAGCTCCGGACTAGCAAGAACCAATGAGCAGTTCTTC.

This clonotype has just a few counts. The CDR3 region is CASSSIGGPVADEQFF. The CDR3 coding sequence is TGTGCCAGCAGCTCCATTGGTGGGCCCGTCGCCGATGAGCAGTTCTTC. This chain joins TRBV7-8 and TRBJ2-1; D gene uncertain. Trimming removed 4 bases at V and 8 bases at J, with 21 bases between. From germline, CDR1 is SGHVS and CDR2 FQNEAQ. This CDR3 region has 16 residues. Full variable domain (missing parts from reference TRBV7-8 and TRBJ2-1): GAGVSQSPRYKVAKRGQDVALRCDPISGHVSLFWYQQALGQGPEFLTYFQNEAQLDKSGLPSDRFFAERPEGSVSTLKIQRTQQEDSAVYLCASSSIGGPVADEQFFGPGTRLTVL.

The chain uses TRBV12-3 or TRBV12-4 and TRBJ2-3, with D uncertain. The V and J ends lost 3 bases and 2 bases respectively, with 9 bases between them. The CDR3 is 14 amino acids. DNA of the CDR3: TGTGCCAGCAGTTTCGGAATATACACAGATACGCAGTATTTT. Its protein is CASSFGIYTDTQYF.

This clonotype was observed a few times. This sequence may be a read error, since a much larger clone differs from it by one base. The CDR3 loop reads CASSRGTSGVTDTQYF. CDR3 nucleotides: TGTGCCAGCAGCCGAGGGACTAGCGGGGTCACAGATACGCAGTATTTT. The chain couples TRBV14 to TRBJ2-3; TRBD2 matches at 13 bases. The CDR3 is 16 residues long. Germline-derived CDR1 and CDR2 are SGHDN and FVKESK. V lost 4 bases and J lost 2; bases outside the gene matches: 3.

This clonotype has a count of ten or more. This chain uses TRBV20-1 with TRBJ2-5, with 10 bases identical to TRBD2. Losses at the gene ends were 3 bases for V and 9 bases for J; bases not matched to a gene: 7. Germline CDR1 DFQATT, CDR2 SNEGSKA (reference sequence). This CDR3 is 13 amino acids long. The CDR3 region has the DNA TGCAGTGCTAGGAGGCTAGCGGGAGTTCCCCAGTACTTC. Translated, it gives CSARRLAGVPQYF.